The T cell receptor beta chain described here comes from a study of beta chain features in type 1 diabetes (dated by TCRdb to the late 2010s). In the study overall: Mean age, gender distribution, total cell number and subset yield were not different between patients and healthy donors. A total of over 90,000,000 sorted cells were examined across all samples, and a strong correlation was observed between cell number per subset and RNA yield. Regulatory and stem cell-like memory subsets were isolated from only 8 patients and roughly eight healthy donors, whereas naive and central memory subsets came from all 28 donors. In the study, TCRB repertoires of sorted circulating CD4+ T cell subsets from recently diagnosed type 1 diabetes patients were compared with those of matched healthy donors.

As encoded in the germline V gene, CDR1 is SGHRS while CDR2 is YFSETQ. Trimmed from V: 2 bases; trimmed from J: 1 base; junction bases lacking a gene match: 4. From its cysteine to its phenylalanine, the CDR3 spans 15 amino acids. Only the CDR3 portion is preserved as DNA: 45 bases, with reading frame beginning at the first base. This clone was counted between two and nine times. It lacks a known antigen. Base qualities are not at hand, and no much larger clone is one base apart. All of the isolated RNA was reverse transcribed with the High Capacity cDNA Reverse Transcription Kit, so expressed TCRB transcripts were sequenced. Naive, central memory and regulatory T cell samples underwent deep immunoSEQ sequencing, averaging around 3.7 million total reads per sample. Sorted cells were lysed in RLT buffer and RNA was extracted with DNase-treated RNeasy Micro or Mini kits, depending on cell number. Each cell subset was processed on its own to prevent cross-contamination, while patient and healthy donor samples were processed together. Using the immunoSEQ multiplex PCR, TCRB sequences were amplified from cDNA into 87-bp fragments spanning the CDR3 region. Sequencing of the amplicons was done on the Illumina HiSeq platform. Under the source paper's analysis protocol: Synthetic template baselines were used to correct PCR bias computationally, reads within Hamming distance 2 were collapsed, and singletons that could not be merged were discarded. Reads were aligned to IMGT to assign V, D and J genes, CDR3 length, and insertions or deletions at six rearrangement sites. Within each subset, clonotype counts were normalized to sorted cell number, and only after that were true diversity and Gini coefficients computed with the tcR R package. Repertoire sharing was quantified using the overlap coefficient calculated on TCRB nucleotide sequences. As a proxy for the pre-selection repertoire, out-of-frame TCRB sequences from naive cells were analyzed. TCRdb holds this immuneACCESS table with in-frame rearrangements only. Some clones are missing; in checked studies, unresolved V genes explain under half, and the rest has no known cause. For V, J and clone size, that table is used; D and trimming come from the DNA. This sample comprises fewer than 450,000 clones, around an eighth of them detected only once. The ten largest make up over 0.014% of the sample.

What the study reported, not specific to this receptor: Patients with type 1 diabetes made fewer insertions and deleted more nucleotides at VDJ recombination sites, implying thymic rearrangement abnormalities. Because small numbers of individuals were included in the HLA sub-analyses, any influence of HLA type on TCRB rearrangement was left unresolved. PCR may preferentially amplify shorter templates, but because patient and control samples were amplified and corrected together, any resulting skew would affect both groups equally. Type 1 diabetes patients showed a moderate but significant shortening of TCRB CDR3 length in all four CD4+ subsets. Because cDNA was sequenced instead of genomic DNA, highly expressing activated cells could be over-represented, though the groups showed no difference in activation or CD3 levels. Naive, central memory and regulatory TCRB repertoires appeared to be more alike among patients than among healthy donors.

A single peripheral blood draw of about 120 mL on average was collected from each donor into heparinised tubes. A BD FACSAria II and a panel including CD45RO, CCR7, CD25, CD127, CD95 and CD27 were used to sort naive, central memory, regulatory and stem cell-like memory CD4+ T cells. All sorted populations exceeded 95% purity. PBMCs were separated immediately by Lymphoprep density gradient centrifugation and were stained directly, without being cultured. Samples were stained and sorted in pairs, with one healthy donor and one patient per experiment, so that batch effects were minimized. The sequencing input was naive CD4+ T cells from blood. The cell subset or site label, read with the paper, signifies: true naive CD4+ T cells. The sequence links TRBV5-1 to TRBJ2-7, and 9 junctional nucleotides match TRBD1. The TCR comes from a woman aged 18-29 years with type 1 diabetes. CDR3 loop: CASSLGTGTSYEQYF. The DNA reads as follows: TGCGCCAGCAGCTTAGGGACAGGGACATCCTACGAGCAGTACTTC.